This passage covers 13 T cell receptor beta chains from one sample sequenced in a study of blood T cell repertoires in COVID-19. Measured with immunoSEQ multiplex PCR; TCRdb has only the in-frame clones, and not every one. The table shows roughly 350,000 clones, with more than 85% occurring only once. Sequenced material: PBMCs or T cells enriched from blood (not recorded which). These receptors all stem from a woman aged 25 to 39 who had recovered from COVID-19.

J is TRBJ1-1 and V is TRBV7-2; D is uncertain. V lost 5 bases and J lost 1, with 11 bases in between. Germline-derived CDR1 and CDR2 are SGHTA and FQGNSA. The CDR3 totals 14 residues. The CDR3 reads CASSTRTENTEAFF. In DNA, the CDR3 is TGTGCCAGCAGCACGCGAACAGAGAACACTGAAGCTTTCTTT.

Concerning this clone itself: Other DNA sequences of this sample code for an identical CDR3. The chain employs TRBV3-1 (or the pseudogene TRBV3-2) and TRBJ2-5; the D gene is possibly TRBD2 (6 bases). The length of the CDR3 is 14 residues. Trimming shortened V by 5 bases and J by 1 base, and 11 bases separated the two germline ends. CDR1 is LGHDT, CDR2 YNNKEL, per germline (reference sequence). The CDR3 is CASSSGLLQETQYF. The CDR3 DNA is TGTGCCAGCAGCTCCGGACTACTCCAAGAGACCCAGTACTTC.

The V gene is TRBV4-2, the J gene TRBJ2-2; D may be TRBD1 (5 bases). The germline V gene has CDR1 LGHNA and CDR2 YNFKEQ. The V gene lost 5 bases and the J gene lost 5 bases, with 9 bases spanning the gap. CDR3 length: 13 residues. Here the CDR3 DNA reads TGTGCCAGCAGCAAGGGGTTTACCGGGGAGCTGTTTTTT. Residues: CASSKGFTGELFF.

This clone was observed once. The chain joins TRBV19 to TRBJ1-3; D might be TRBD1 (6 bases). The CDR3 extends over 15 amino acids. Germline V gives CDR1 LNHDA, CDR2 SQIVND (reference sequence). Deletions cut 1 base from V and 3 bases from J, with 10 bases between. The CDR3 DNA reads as TGTGCCAGTAGTATAGCGACAGGTCGTGGAAACACCATATATTTT. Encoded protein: CASSIATGRGNTIYF.

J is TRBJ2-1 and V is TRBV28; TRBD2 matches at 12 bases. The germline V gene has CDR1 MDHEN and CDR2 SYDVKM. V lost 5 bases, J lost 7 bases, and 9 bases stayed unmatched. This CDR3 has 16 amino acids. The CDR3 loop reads CASSPRTSGILNEQFF. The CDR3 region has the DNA TGTGCCAGCAGTCCGCGGACTAGCGGGATATTGAATGAGCAGTTCTTC.

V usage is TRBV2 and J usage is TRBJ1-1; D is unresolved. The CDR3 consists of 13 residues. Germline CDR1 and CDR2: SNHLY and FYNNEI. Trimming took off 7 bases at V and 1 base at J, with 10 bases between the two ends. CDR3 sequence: CASTARENTEAFF. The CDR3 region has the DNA TGTGCCAGCACCGCGCGGGAGAACACTGAAGCTTTCTTT.

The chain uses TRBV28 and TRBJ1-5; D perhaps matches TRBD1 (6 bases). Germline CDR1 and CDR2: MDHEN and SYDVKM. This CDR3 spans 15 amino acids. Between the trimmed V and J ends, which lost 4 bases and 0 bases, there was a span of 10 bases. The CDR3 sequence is CASSSQGYSNQPQHF. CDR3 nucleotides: TGTGCCAGCAGTTCCCAGGGGTATAGCAATCAGCCCCAGCATTTT.

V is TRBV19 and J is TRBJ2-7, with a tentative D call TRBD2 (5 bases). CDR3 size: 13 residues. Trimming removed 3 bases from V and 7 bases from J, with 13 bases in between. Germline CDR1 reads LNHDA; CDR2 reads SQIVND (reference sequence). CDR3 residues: CASSIGLAFEQYF. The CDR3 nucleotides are TGTGCCAGTAGTATCGGTTTAGCGTTTGAGCAGTACTTC.

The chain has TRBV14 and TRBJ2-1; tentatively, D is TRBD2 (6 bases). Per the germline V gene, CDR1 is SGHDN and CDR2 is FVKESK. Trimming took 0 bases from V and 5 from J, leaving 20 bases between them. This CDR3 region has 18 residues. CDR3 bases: TGTGCCAGCAGCCAAGATCCCCTCTTGGCGGGGCTCCACAATGAGCAGTTCTTC. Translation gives CASSQDPLLAGLHNEQFF.

In nucleotides, the CDR3 is TGTGCCAGCACCCAATTAAGTGGCCCCTACAATGAGCAGTTCTTC. Translated, it gives CASTQLSGPYNEQFF. The genes are TRBV9 and TRBJ2-1, with D unresolved. CDR1 and CDR2 (germline): SGDLS, YYNGEE. V was pared by 6 bases and J by 2 bases, with 15 bases between. This CDR3 spans 15 amino acids. Looking up the rest from reference TRBV9 and TRBJ2-1 gives the full variable domain: DSGVTQTPKHLITATGQRVTLRCSPRSGDLSVYWYQQSLDQGLQFLIQYYNGEERAKGNILERFSAQQFPDLHSELNLSSLELGDSALYFCASTQLSGPYNEQFFGPGTRLTVL.

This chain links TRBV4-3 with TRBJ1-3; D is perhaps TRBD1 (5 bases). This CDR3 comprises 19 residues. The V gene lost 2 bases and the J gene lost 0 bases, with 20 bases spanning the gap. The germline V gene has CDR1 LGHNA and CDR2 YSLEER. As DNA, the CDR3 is TGCGCCAGCAGCCAATTGGCGACCACCACAGGTAGCTCTGGAAACACCATATATTTT. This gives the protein CASSQLATTTGSSGNTIYF.

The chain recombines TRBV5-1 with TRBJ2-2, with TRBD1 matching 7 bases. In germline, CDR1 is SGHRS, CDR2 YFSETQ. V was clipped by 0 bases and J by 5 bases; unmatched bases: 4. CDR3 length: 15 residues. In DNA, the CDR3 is TGCGCCAGCAGCTTGGTGGGACAGATTACCGGGGAGCTGTTTTTT. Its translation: CASSLVGQITGELFF. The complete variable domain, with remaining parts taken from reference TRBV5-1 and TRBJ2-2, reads KAGVTQTPRYLIKTRGQQVTLSCSPISGHRSVSWYQQTPGQGLQFLFEYFSETQRNKGNFPGRFSGRQFSNSRSEMNVSTLELGDSALYLCASSLVGQITGELFFGEGSRLTVL.

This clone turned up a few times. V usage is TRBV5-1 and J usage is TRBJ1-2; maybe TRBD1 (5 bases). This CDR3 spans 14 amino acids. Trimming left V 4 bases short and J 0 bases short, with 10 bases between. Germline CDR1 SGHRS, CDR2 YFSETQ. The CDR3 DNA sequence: TGCGCCAGCAGCCCTACGACAGCTAACTATGGCTACACCTTC. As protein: CASSPTTANYGYTF.